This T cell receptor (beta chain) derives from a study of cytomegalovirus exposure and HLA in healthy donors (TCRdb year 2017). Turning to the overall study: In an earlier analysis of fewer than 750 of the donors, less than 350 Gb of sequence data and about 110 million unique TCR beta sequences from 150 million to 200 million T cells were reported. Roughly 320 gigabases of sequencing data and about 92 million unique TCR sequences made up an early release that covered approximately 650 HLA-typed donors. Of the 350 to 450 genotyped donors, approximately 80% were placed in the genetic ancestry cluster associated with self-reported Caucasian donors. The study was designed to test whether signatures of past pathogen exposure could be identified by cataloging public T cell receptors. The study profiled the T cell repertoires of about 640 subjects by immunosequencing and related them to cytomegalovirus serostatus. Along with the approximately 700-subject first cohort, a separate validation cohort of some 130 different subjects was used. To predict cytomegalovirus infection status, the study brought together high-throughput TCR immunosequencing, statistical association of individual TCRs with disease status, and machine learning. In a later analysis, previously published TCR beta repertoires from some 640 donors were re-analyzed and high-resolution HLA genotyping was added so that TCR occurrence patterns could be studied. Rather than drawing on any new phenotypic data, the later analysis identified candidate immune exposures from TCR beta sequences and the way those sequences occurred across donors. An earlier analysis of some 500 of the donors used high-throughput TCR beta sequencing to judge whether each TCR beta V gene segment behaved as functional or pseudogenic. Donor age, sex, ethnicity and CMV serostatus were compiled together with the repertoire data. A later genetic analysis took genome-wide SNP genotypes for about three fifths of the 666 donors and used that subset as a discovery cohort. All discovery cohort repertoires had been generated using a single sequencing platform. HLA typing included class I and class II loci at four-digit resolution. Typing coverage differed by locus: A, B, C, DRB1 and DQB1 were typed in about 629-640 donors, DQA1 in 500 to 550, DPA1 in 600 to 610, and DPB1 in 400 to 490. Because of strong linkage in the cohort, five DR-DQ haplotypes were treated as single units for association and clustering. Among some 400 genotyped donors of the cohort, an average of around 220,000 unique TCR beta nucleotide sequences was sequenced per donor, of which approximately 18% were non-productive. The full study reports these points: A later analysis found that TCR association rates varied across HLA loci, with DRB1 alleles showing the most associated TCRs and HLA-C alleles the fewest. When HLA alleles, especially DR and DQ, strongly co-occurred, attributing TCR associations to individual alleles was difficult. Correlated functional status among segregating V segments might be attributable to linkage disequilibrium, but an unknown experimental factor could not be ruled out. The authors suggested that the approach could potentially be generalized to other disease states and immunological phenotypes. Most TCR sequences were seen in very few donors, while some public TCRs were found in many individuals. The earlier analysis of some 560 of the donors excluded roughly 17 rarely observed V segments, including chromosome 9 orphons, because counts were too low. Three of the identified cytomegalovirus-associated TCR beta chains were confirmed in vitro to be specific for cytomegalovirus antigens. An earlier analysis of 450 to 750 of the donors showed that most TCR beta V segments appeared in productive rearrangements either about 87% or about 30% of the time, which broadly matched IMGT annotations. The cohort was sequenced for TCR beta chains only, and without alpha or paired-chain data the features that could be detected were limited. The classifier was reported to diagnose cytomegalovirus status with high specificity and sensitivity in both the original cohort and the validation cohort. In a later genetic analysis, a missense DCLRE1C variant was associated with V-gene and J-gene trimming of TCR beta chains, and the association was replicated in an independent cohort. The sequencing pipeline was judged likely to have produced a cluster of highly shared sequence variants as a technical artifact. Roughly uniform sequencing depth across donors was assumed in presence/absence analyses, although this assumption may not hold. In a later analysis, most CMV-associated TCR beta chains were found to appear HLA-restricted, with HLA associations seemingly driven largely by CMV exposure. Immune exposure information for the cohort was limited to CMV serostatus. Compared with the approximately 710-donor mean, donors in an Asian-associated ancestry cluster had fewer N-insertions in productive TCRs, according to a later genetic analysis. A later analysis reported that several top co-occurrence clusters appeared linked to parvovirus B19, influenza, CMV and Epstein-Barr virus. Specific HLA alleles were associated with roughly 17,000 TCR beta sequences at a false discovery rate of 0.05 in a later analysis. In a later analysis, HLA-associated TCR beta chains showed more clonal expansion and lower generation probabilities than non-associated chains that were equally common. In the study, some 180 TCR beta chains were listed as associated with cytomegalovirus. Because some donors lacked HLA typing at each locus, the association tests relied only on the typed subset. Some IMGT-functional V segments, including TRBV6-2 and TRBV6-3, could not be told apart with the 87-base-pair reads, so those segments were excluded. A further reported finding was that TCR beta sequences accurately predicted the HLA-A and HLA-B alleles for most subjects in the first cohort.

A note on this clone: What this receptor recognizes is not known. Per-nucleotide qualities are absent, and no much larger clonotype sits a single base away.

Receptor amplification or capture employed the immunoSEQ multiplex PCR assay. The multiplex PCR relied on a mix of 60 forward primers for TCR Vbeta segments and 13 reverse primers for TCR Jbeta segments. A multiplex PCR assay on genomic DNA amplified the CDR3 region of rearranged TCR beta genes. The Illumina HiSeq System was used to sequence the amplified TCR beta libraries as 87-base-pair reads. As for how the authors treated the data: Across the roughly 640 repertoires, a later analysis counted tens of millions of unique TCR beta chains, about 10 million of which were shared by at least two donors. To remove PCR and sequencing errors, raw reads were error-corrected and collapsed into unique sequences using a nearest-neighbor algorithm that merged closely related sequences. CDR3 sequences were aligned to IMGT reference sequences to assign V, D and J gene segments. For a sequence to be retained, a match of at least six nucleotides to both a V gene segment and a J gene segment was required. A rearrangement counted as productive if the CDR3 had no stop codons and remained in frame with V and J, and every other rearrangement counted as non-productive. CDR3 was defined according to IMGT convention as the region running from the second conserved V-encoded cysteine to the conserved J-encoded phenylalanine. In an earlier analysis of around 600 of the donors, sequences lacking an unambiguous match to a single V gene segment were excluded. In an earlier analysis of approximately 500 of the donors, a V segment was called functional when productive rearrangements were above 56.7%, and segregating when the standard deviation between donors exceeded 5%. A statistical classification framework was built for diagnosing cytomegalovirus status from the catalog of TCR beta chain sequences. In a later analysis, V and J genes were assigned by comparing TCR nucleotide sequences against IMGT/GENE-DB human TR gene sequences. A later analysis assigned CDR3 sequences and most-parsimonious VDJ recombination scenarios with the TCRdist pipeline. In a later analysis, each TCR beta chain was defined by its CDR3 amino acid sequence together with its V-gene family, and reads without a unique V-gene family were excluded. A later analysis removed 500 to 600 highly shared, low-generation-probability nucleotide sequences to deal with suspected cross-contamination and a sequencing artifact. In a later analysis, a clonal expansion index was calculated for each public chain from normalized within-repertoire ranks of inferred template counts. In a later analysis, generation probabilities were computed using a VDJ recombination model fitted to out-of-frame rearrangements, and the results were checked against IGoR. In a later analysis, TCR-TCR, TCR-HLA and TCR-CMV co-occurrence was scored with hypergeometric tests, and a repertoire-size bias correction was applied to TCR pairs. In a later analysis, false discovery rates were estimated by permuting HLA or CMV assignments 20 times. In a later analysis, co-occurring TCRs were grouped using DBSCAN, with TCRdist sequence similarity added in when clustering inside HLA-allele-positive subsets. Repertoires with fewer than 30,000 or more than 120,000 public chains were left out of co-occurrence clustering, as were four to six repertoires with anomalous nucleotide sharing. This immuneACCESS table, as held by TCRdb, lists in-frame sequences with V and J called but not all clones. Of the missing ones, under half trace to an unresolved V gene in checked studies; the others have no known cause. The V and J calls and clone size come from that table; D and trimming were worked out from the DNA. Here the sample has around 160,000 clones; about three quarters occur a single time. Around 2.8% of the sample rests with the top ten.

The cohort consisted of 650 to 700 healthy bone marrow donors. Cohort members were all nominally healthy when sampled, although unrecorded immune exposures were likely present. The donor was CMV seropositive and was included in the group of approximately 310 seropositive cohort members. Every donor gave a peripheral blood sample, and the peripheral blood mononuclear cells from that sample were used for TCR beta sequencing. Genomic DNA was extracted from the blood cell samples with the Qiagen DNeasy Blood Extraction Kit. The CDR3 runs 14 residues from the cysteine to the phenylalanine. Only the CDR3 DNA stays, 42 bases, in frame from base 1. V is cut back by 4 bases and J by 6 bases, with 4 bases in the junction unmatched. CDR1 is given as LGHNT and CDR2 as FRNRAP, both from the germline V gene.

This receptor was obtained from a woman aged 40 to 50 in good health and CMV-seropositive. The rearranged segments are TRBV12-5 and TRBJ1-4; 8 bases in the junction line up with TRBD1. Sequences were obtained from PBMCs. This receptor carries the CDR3 CASGCQGADEKLFF. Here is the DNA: TGTGCTAGTGGTTGTCAGGGGGCCGATGAAAAACTGTTTTTT.